A selection of T cell receptor beta chains follows, all from one sample in a study of blood T cell repertoires in COVID-19. Sequencing was performed with immunoSEQ multiplex PCR; in TCRdb, only in-frame clones are kept and a portion is missing. The sample carries nearly 250,000 clones, 86% recorded once. The sequenced sample consisted of peripheral blood. The receptors here all came from a woman over 75 with COVID-19, enrolled during active disease. Both conserved end residues are part of each CDR3. The D gene is left open where the match is weak. Rows may omit the clone size; those that give it use once, few, many or a size class.

clone_size	v_call	d_call	j_call	cdr3_nt	cdr3_aa
NA	TRBV18	TRBD1	TRBJ1-1	TGTGCCAGCTCACTCGGACAGGGTACCGAAGCTTTCTTT	CASSLGQGTEAFF
NA	TRBV18	NA	TRBJ1-4	TGTGCCAGCTCACCAACCAGGGAGGGGAGTGAAAAACTGTTTTTT	CASSPTREGSEKLFF
NA	TRBV6-5	TRBD1	TRBJ1-4	TGTGCCAGTACAGGGGCCCGGAATGAAAAACTGTTTTTT	CASTGARNEKLFF
NA	TRBV6-2/TRBV6-3	TRBD2	TRBJ2-1	TGTGCCAGCAGTTACGGGGCTAGCGGGGGATACAATGAGCAGTTCTTC	CASSYGASGGYNEQFF
NA	TRBV28	NA	TRBJ2-6	TGTGCCAGCAGACGAGGGGGGGCCAACGTCCTGACTTTC	CASRRGGANVLTF
NA	TRBV7-2	NA	TRBJ1-3	TGTGCCAGCAGCTTAGCCAGGGGTCAATTCGGAAACACCATATATTTT	CASSLARGQFGNTIYF
once	TRBV2	TRBD2	TRBJ2-3	TGTGCCAGCACCCTACGGACTAGCGGGGGTTCAGATACGCAGTATTTT	CASTLRTSGGSDTQYF
NA	TRBV30	NA	TRBJ1-2	TGTGCCTGGAGTACTTCAGGGATGTGGGGATATGGCTACACCTTC	CAWSTSGMWGYGYTF
NA	TRBV19	NA	TRBJ1-3	TGTGCCAGTAGACAGGTCTCTGGAAACACCATATATTTT	CASRQVSGNTIYF
NA	TRBV19	NA	TRBJ1-2	TGTGCCAGTAGTATACAGGGGACCTATGGCTACACCTTC	CASSIQGTYGYTF
once	TRBV5-5	TRBD1	TRBJ1-5	TGTGCCAGCAGCTTTGGACAGGGCATTACTCAGCCCCAGCATTTT	CASSFGQGITQPQHF
once	TRBV7-2	NA	TRBJ1-4	TGTGCCAGCAGCTTCACGGGGGAGGAAAAACTGTTTTTT	CASSFTGEEKLFF
NA	TRBV5-6	TRBD1	TRBJ1-4	TGTGCCAGCAGCTGGACCGGGACAGGGGCTGAAAAACTGTTTTTT	CASSWTGTGAEKLFF
NA	TRBV19	TRBD1	TRBJ1-1	TGTGCCAGCACCAGCCGCCGGGACAGCACTGAAGCTTTCTTT	CASTSRRDSTEAFF
NA	TRBV5-1	TRBD1	TRBJ1-2	TGCGCCAGCAGCTCGACAGGGGGGTACTATGGCTACACCTTC	CASSSTGGYYGYTF
NA	TRBV27	NA	TRBJ1-5	TGTGCCAGCAGTTTAGCACGGGTCAATCAGCCCCAGCATTTT	CASSLARVNQPQHF
NA	TRBV24-1	TRBD1	TRBJ2-7	TGTGCCACCAGTGATCGCCCGGGACAGGGGGCCTACGAGCAGTACTTC	CATSDRPGQGAYEQYF
NA	TRBV7-8	NA	TRBJ1-1	TGTGCCAGCAGCCTCGGACAGGAAGCTTTCTTT	CASSLGQEAFF
NA	TRBV19	NA	TRBJ1-2	TGTGCCAGTAGCCGCACCGGGACACCTCACGAAGGCTACACCTTC	CASSRTGTPHEGYTF
NA	TRBV21-1	NA	TRBJ1-5	TGTGCCAGCAGCAAAGTCCCGGGACAGGGGGCCAGCAATCAGCCCCAGCATTTT	CASSKVPGQGASNQPQHF
NA	TRBV18	TRBD1	TRBJ2-3	TGTGCCAGCTCACCAAGGGGACAGGTCACAGATACGCAGTATTTT	CASSPRGQVTDTQYF
NA	TRBV19	TRBD1	TRBJ1-1	TGTGCCAGTAGGATCGGACAGGGCATGGCAGCTTTCTTT	CASRIGQGMAAFF
NA	TRBV27	NA	TRBJ1-6	TGTGCCAGCAGAAATCGGGGGGCAGAGTCACCCCTCCACTTT	CASRNRGAESPLHF
once	TRBV7-9	NA	TRBJ2-6	TGTGCCAGCAGCCAGGGTCCTGGGGCCAACGTCCTGACTTTC	CASSQGPGANVLTF
NA	TRBV9	TRBD1	TRBJ1-6	TGTGCCAGCAGCGGTGACAGGGGTGTGTTGGGTAATTCACCCCTCCACTTT	CASSGDRGVLGNSPLHF